Listed below are T cell receptor beta chains from one sample, sequenced in a study of post-analysis software for immune sequencing data. TCRdb called the PCR reads again in MiXCR, with one record for every CDR3 protein. The table records about half a million distinct CDR3 sequences, approximately 46% of them present only once. Sequenced sample: blood. These receptors were collected from a girl aged 5-17 years with multiple sclerosis. Each CDR3 is given with its conserved first and last residue. A D gene is named only where the DNA matches it firmly. Clone size is not always given. Where it is, it says once, few, many or a class for expanded clones.

v_call	d_call	clone_size	j_call	cdr3_nt	cdr3_aa
TRBV4-2	.	.	TRBJ1-2	TGTGCCAGCAGCCAAGGAGAGGGGGGCACGAACTATGGCTACACCTTC	CASSQGEGGTNYGYTF
TRBV20-1	.	once	TRBJ1-1	TGCAGTGCTAGAGGGGGCGGTGGGGCGACTGAAGCTTTCTTT	CSARGGGGATEAFF
TRBV7-2	TRBD2	.	TRBJ2-1	TGTGCCAGCAGCTTCCGACCGGGACTAGCGGGCGGTGCCTACAATGAGCAGTTCTTC	CASSFRPGLAGGAYNEQFF
TRBV12-3/TRBV12-4	.	.	TRBJ1-1	TGTGCCAGCAGTTTCATGATTGACACTGAAGCTTTCTTT	CASSFMIDTEAFF
TRBV5-1	.	.	TRBJ1-4	TGCGCCAGCAGCTTGGAGGCAACTAATGAAAAACCGTTTTTT	CASSLEATNEKPFF
TRBV12-3/TRBV12-4	.	.	TRBJ2-1	TGTGCCAGCAGTTTTGTCAGCGGGTCCTACAATGAGCAGTTCTTC	CASSFVSGSYNEQFF
TRBV12-3/TRBV12-4	.	few	TRBJ2-6	TGTGCCAGCAGTTTAGGCCTGCCCGGGGCCAACGTCCTGACTTTC	CASSLGLPGANVLTF
TRBV5-1	.	few	TRBJ2-5	TGCGCCAGCAGCTTAGCTAGTCAGGAAGAGACCCAGTACTTC	CASSLASQEETQYF
TRBV7-9	.	many	TRBJ2-1	TGTGCCAGCAGCTTTGTCCTATCTGGCGTTCTCAATGAGCAGTTCTTC	CASSFVLSGVLNEQFF
TRBV28	.	.	TRBJ1-3	TGTGCGTCCGGGGGGGATTGGGATGGAAACACCATATATTTT	CASGGDWDGNTIYF
TRBV15	.	.	TRBJ1-5	TGTGCCACCAGCAGAGGGGGGGGTTCCAATCAGCCCCAGCATTTT	CATSRGGGSNQPQHF
TRBV7-6	.	.	TRBJ2-2	TGTGCCAGCATGGGGTGGGAACCCGGGGAGCTGTTTTTT	CASMGWEPGELFF
TRBV29-1	.	.	TRBJ2-7	TGCAGCGCTGGGGACGGTTCCTCCTACGAGCAGTACTTC	CSAGDGSSYEQYF
TRBV5-6	TRBD1	.	TRBJ1-2	TGTGCCAGCAGCTCGGGACAGTTCGATGGCTACACCTTC	CASSSGQFDGYTF
TRBV20-1	TRBD1	few	TRBJ2-7	TGCAGTGGCCTCGGGACAGGGGGAAAAGGGACCTACGAGCAGTACTTC	CSGLGTGGKGTYEQYF
TRBV29-1	.	few	TRBJ2-5	TGCAGCGTTGTTGACCAGGAGACCCAGTACTTC	CSVVDQETQYF
TRBV27	TRBD2	.	TRBJ2-1	TGTGCCAGCAGTTCTAGCGGGGAATACAATGAGCAGTTCTTC	CASSSSGEYNEQFF
TRBV9	.	.	TRBJ2-2	TGTGCCAGCAGCGTGACTTGGACCGGGGAGCTGTTTTTT	CASSVTWTGELFF
TRBV28	TRBD1	.	TRBJ1-2	TGTGCCAGCAGAGGACAGGGGATTAACTATGGCTACACCTTC	CASRGQGINYGYTF
TRBV6-1	.	.	TRBJ1-5	TGTGCCAGCAGTGTCGAAAGGGGCCTAAGCAATCAGCCCCAGCATTTT	CASSVERGLSNQPQHF
TRBV28	TRBD1	few	TRBJ1-6	TGTGCCAGCAATTCGGGACAGGGCTATTCACCCCTCCACTTT	CASNSGQGYSPLHF
TRBV12-3/TRBV12-4	TRBD1	.	TRBJ1-5	TGTGCCAGCACAAGACAGGGGGCATCGCAGCCCCAGCATTTT	CASTRQGASQPQHF
TRBV5-1	.	.	TRBJ2-6	TGCGCCAGCAGCCCCCTGGACGGGACCAACGTCCTGACTTTC	CASSPLDGTNVLTF
TRBV29-1	TRBD1	.	TRBJ1-2	TGCAGCGTCCTACAGGGGTGGGGAGGCTACACCTTC	CSVLQGWGGYTF
TRBV10-3	TRBD2	.	TRBJ2-5	TGTGCCATCAGAGGGGGACTAGCGATACAAGAGACCCAGTACTTC	CAIRGGLAIQETQYF
TRBV27	TRBD2	.	TRBJ2-4	TGTGCCAGCAGTAGGGAGGGGCGGAATGAGCAGTACTTC	CASSREGRNEQYF
TRBV2	TRBD2	.	TRBJ2-5	TGTGCCAGCAGTGCGGTAGCGGGAGGCCGGGGGGAGACCCAGTACTTC	CASSAVAGGRGETQYF
TRBV10-3	TRBD2	.	TRBJ2-3	TGTGCCATCAGTGGAACGGAGCGGGCGGGAGTCGGAGATACGCAGTATTTT	CAISGTERAGVGDTQYF
TRBV5-1	TRBD2	.	TRBJ2-3	TGCGCCAGCAGCCCGGGACTAGCGGGGGACCCTAGCACAGATACGCAGTATTTT	CASSPGLAGDPSTDTQYF
TRBV10-3	.	.	TRBJ2-1	TGTGCCTCGGGGACTGAGTTCTCCTACAATGAGCAGTTCTTC	CASGTEFSYNEQFF